These 21 T cell receptor beta chains came from one sample sequenced in a study of T-cell memory formation after mild COVID-19. TCRdb re-analysed the 5' RACE reads in MiXCR, keeping a single row per CDR3 protein. The table lists about 430,000 distinct CDR3 sequences, about a sixth of them singletons. Sequenced material: PBMCs or a T cell subset sorted from them (not recorded which). These receptors originate from a man between 18 and 29 years old who had mild COVID-19 (a few samples of this study predate the infection). Cell type and time point are not known.

This clonotype has ten or more counts. The rearrangement uses TRBV7-2 and TRBJ2-2; no clear D gene. The CDR3 sequence is 16 residues long. V was trimmed by 2 bases and J by 0 bases, leaving 10 bases between them. Germline V CDR1 and CDR2: SGHTA, FQGNSA. CDR3 sequence (DNA): TGTGCCAGCAGCTTAAGGCCGATTCCGAACACCGGGGAGCTGTTTTTT. Translated, it gives CASSLRPIPNTGELFF.

This clonotype was seen a few times. The V gene is TRBV5-1, the J gene TRBJ2-5, with TRBD2 identical over 8 bases. The junction had 9 bases not matched to a gene; V was cut back by 3 bases and J by 5 bases. The CDR3 length is 15 residues. Germline CDR1 reads SGHRS; CDR2 reads YFSETQ. The DNA for the CDR3 is TGCGCCAGCAGCTCGTCGGGAGCGGGGGAGGAGACCCAGTACTTC. It translates to CASSSSGAGEETQYF.

The CDR3 nucleotides read TGTGCCAGCAGCTTGCGACGGTCGGGGTCCCAGTACTTC. Amino acid sequence: CASSLRRSGSQYF. The rearrangement links TRBV5-6 to TRBJ2-5, with a tentative D call TRBD2 (5 bases). The CDR3 length is 13 residues. Germline lookup yields CDR1 SGHDT and CDR2 YYEEEE. V was pared by 1 base and J by 9 bases, with 13 bases between.

V usage is TRBV3-1 and J usage is TRBJ2-3; 10 bases map to TRBD2. Germline V gives CDR1 LGHDT, CDR2 YNNKEL (reference sequence). The CDR3 contains 16 residues. The V and J ends lost 0 bases and 6 bases, in that order; junction bases with no gene match: 6. The CDR3 DNA reads TGTGCCAGCAGCCAAGAGGAGCGGGGGGGCGTGGATACGCAGTATTTT. This codes for CASSQEERGGVDTQYF.

The V gene is TRBV3-1, the J gene TRBJ2-5; 8 nucleotides match TRBD2. J gave up 0 bases and V 0 bases, and 9 bases lay outside the gene matches. The CDR3 has 18 amino acids. The germline gives CDR1 LGHDT, CDR2 YNNKEL (reference sequence). DNA for the CDR3: TGTGCCAGCAGCCAAGATCTGGTTGGCGGGGGGTACCAAGAGACCCAGTACTTC. Translation: CASSQDLVGGGYQETQYF.

This clonotype was detected a few times. The CDR3 loop reads CASSLEGTSETQYF. The CDR3 DNA reads TGCGCCAGCAGCTTGGAGGGGACCTCGGAGACCCAGTACTTC. The V and J genes are TRBV5-1 and TRBJ2-5; possibly TRBD1 or TRBD2 for D (5 bases each). The germline V gene has CDR1 SGHRS and CDR2 YFSETQ. The V end was cut by 0 bases, the J end by 5 bases, with 11 bases between. The CDR3 contains 14 residues.

This clonotype was detected a few times. The J gene is TRBJ2-1, the V gene TRBV7-2, with 11 bases lining up with TRBD1. Per the germline V gene, CDR1 is SGHTA and CDR2 is FQGNSA. The CDR3 totals 16 residues. V was clipped by 5 bases and J by 10 bases; unmatched bases: 13. CDR3 DNA: TGTGCCAGCAGCCTAGACGGACAGGGGGCTCTCAGGGAGCAGTTCTTC. It is translated as CASSLDGQGALREQFF.

The chain is built from TRBV5-1 and TRBJ2-1; D gene unclear. The CDR3 is 15 residues long. The V gene's germline CDR1 is SGHRS and CDR2 YFSETQ. V was trimmed by 0 bases and J by 7 bases, leaving 14 bases between them. CDR3 sequence: CASSLAAGLPNEQFF. In DNA, the CDR3 is TGCGCCAGCAGCTTGGCCGCTGGTCTTCCTAATGAGCAGTTCTTC.

This clonotype was seen more than once but under ten times. CDR3 amino acids: CASRIAGSTDTQYF. Here the CDR3 DNA reads TGTGCCAGCAGAATAGCGGGGAGCACAGATACGCAGTATTTT. The chain recombines TRBV12-3 or TRBV12-4 with TRBJ2-3; 8 bases align to TRBD2. CDR3 size: 14 residues. V dropped 6 bases and J dropped 0; count of bases not matched to a gene: 2.

This clonotype was counted between two and nine times. V usage is TRBV6-6 and J usage is TRBJ2-7, with 9 bases identical to TRBD1. Germline trimming cut 5 bases from V and 3 bases from J; bases unmatched to any gene: 8. CDR1 MNHNY and CDR2 SVGAGI come from the germline V gene (reference sequence). The CDR3 length is 15 residues. DNA of the CDR3: TGTGCCAGCAGTACAGGGACAGGGCCCTACTACGAGCAGTACTTC. Protein product: CASSTGTGPYYEQYF.

V gene TRBV12-3 or TRBV12-4 combines with J gene TRBJ1-2; 9 nucleotides line up with TRBD1. This CDR3 contains 17 residues. Trimming cost V 2 bases and J 8 bases; bases outside gene matches: 15. In nucleotides, the CDR3 is TGTGCCAGCAGTTTAACCGGACAGGGGTTTGCTACTGAGGGCTACACCTTC. Protein sequence: CASSLTGQGFATEGYTF.

The chain employs TRBV24-1 and TRBJ1-5; tentative D call: TRBD1 (5 bases). Germline CDR1 is KGHDR and CDR2 is SFDVKD. This CDR3 region has 13 residues. V shed 6 bases and J shed 6 bases, with 11 bases lying between them. The CDR3 loop is CATSSGISQPQHF. CDR3 DNA sequence: TGTGCCACCAGTTCAGGGATTTCTCAGCCCCAGCATTTT.

This clonotype was seen a few times. The V and J genes are TRBV12-3 or TRBV12-4 and TRBJ2-1, with 10 bases that match TRBD2. This CDR3 region has 14 residues. V lost 6 bases to trimming and J lost 3 bases; unmatched junction nucleotides: 2. This chain's CDR3 is CASRLAGRYNEQFF. DNA for the CDR3: TGTGCCAGCAGACTAGCGGGGCGCTACAATGAGCAGTTCTTC.

This rearrangement joins TRBV27 to TRBJ1-1; weak D call: TRBD1 (5 bases). Germline lookup yields CDR1 MNHEY and CDR2 SMNVEV (reference sequence). CDR3 length equals 13 residues. Trimming took off 7 bases at V and 4 bases at J, with 13 bases between the two ends. The CDR3 DNA sequence: TGTGCCAGCAAGACTGGGGGGGTCACTGAAGCTTTCTTT. As protein: CASKTGGVTEAFF.

V usage is TRBV7-9 and J usage is TRBJ1-2, with D unclear. Germline V gives CDR1 SEHNR, CDR2 FQNEAQ (reference sequence). Deletions cut 5 bases from V and 8 bases from J, with 18 bases between. The CDR3 spans 14 residues. The CDR3 sequence: CASSPVLGLGGYTF. In DNA form, the CDR3 reads TGTGCCAGCAGCCCTGTTTTGGGTTTGGGCGGCTACACCTTC. Looking up the rest from reference TRBV7-9 and TRBJ1-2 gives the full variable domain: DTGVSQNPRHKITKRGQNVTFRCDPISEHNRLYWYRQTLGQGPEFLTYFQNEAQLEKSRLLSDRFSAERPKGSFSTLEIQRTEQGDSAMYLCASSPVLGLGGYTFGSGTRLTVV.

The chain is built from TRBV6-5 and TRBJ1-1; D is undetermined. The CDR3 is made up of 14 amino acids. With 2 bases removed from V and 1 base from J, the gap between germline ends came to 8 bases. The V gene's germline CDR1 is MNHEY and CDR2 SVGAGI. CDR3 loop: CASSYQPENTEAFF. CDR3 nucleotides: TGTGCCAGCAGTTACCAGCCCGAGAACACTGAAGCTTTCTTT.

As DNA, the CDR3 is TGCAGCGTTCCCCCGACAGGGATCACAGATACGCAGTATTTT. It encodes CSVPPTGITDTQYF. This sequence joins TRBV29-1 and TRBJ2-3; 7 bases fit TRBD1. Germline V lookup: CDR1 SQVTM, CDR2 ANQGSEA. Trimming cost V 5 bases and J 2 bases; bases outside gene matches: 7. This CDR3 region has 14 residues.

This clonotype has at least ten counts. This chain joins TRBV7-2 and TRBJ2-1; TRBD1 is a possible D gene (5 bases). Germline-derived CDR1 and CDR2 are SGHTA and FQGNSA. Trimming left V 1 base short and J 3 bases short, with 10 bases between. The CDR3 is made up of 15 amino acids. The CDR3 DNA reads as TGTGCCAGCAGCTTAGATTTCACAGGCTACAATGAGCAGTTCTTC. Translation gives CASSLDFTGYNEQFF.

The sample holds a few counts of this clonotype. V usage is TRBV5-1 and J usage is TRBJ2-3; no firm D call. Trimming removed 2 bases from V and 5 bases from J, with 6 bases in between. Germline CDR1 and CDR2: SGHRS and YFSETQ. This CDR3 is 12 amino acids long. The CDR3 DNA reads as TGCGCCAGCAGCTTAGAGATAGATACGCAGTATTTT. This codes for CASSLEIDTQYF.

The chain carries TRBV25-1 and TRBJ2-6; possibly TRBD1 for D (6 bases). The CDR3 spans 15 residues. The V end lost 4 bases, the J end lost 3 bases, and 10 bases lay between the germline ends. The germline V gene has CDR1 MGHDK and CDR2 SYGVNS. In DNA form, the CDR3 reads TGTGCCAGCAGTGGGGCAGGGGTTGGGGCCAACGTCCTGACTTTC. It yields the protein CASSGAGVGANVLTF. The entire variable domain, with the rest obtained from reference TRBV25-1 and TRBJ2-6, is as follows: EADIYQTPRYLVIGTGKKITLECSQTMGHDKMYWYQQDPGMELHLIHYSYGVNSTEKGDLSSESTVSRIRTEHFPLTLESARPSHTSQYLCASSGAGVGANVLTFGAGSRLTVL.

The V call is TRBV5-5, the J call TRBJ2-7; D ambiguous. This CDR3 region has 12 residues. V gave up 1 base and J gave up 4 bases, with 6 bases separating them. In germline, CDR1 is SGHKS, CDR2 YYEKEE (reference sequence). The CDR3 protein is CASSLTRYEQYV. CDR3 coding DNA: TGTGCCAGCAGCTTGACACGTTACGAGCAGTACGTC.